Listed below are T cell receptor beta chains from one sample, sequenced in a study of T cells after yellow fever vaccination. Via MiXCR, TCRdb re-called the 5' RACE reads, giving one row per CDR3 protein. The sample has 450,000 to 600,000 distinct CDR3 sequences, roughly 14% seen once. The material sequenced was PBMCs, taken on the day of the yellow fever booster vaccination. The receptors come from a man younger than 40 who received the YFV17D yellow fever vaccine. Each CDR3 is given with its conserved first and last residue. The D gene is left open where the match is weak. The size entry is marked missing in some rows and otherwise reads once, few, many or a size class.

CDR3 protein	CDR3 DNA	V gene	J gene	D gene	CDR3 length	clone size
CASSYTIGGPNTEAFF	TGTGCCAGCAGTTACACAATTGGGGGGCCTAACACTGAAGCTTTCTTT	TRBV6-5	TRBJ1-1	.	16	.
CASRRKDGGSPLHF	TGTGCCAGCCGGAGGAAGGACGGGGGATCACCCCTCCACTTT	TRBV12-3/TRBV12-4	TRBJ1-6	.	14	few
CASTLTSGRAETQYF	TGTGCCAGCACCCTGACTAGCGGGAGGGCGGAGACCCAGTACTTC	TRBV7-2	TRBJ2-5	TRBD2	15	.
CASSQTSGVYNEQFF	TGTGCCAGCAGTCAAACTAGCGGGGTTTACAATGAGCAGTTCTTC	TRBV6-2/TRBV6-3	TRBJ2-1	TRBD2	15	few
CASSQAALTGELFF	TGTGCCAGCAGCCAAGCGGCTCTCACCGGGGAGCTGTTTTTT	TRBV14	TRBJ2-2	.	14	few
CASSEGSGSETQYF	TGTGCCAGCAGCGAGGGGTCCGGCTCAGAGACCCAGTACTTC	TRBV7-3	TRBJ2-5	.	14	few
CASRLSGGTGSTEAFF	TGTGCCAGCAGACTTTCCGGGGGGACAGGGTCCACTGAAGCTTTCTTT	TRBV7-9	TRBJ1-1	TRBD1	16	few
CSACSPGLYNEQFF	TGCAGTGCTTGCTCTCCGGGACTCTACAATGAGCAGTTCTTC	TRBV20-1	TRBJ2-1	.	14	few
CASRRGLAGREQYF	TGTGCCAGCAGGAGAGGGCTAGCGGGAAGGGAGCAGTACTTC	TRBV12-3/TRBV12-4	TRBJ2-7	TRBD2	14	few
CASSSRVYNEQFF	TGTGCCAGCAGCTCCAGGGTTTACAATGAGCAGTTCTTC	TRBV7-9	TRBJ2-1	.	13	.
CASSSGTSYYEQYF	TGTGCCAGCAGCTCCGGGACTAGCTACTACGAGCAGTACTTC	TRBV7-2	TRBJ2-7	TRBD2	14	.
CASSIDSSSGTYNEQFF	TGTGCCAGTAGTATTGACTCATCTAGCGGGACCTACAATGAGCAGTTCTTC	TRBV19	TRBJ2-1	TRBD2	17	few
CATSDFGQPGRQFF	TGTGCCACCAGTGATTTTGGCCAACCGGGGCGGCAGTTCTTC	TRBV24-1	TRBJ2-1	.	14	few
CASRGSSETQYF	TGTGCCAGCCGAGGGAGTTCGGAGACCCAGTACTTC	TRBV6-2/TRBV6-3	TRBJ2-5	.	12	.
CASSGTSGPDTQYF	TGTGCCAGCAGCGGGACTAGCGGCCCCGATACGCAGTATTTT	TRBV12-3/TRBV12-4	TRBJ2-3	TRBD2	14	.
CASLVLGTLLGNEQFF	TGCGCCAGCCTTGTGTTGGGGACACTCCTCGGCAATGAGCAGTTCTTC	TRBV23-1	TRBJ2-1	.	16	.
CASSVEAGGSETQYF	TGTGCCAGCAGCGTAGAAGCGGGAGGCTCTGAGACCCAGTACTTC	TRBV9	TRBJ2-5	TRBD2	15	few
CAISARDRDLEQYF	TGTGCCATCAGTGCCCGGGACAGGGATCTCGAGCAGTACTTC	TRBV10-3	TRBJ2-7	TRBD1	14	.
CASSYSSNYEQYF	TGTGCCAGCAGTTACTCGTCAAACTACGAGCAGTACTTC	TRBV6-5	TRBJ2-7	.	13	few
CASSKAGTSGSYEQYF	TGTGCCAGCAGTAAAGCCGGGACTAGCGGATCCTACGAGCAGTACTTC	TRBV6-2/TRBV6-3	TRBJ2-7	TRBD2	16	.
CASSQVSSYEQYF	TGTGCCAGCAGCCAAGTGAGTTCCTACGAGCAGTACTTC	TRBV3-1	TRBJ2-7	.	13	few
CASYSIVSTGTSGSISF	TGTGCCAGCTACTCAATTGTTTCCACCGGGACTAGCGGGAGTATTAGCTTC	TRBV7-8	TRBJ2-1	TRBD2	17	.
CASSFYGYTF	TGTGCCAGCAGTTTTTATGGCTACACCTTC	TRBV12-3/TRBV12-4	TRBJ1-2	.	10	.
CSASGGRGGNEQYF	TGCAGTGCGTCTGGCGGGAGGGGCGGAAACGAGCAGTACTTC	TRBV20-1	TRBJ2-7	TRBD2	14	few
CASSNPHTGELFF	TGTGCCAGCAGCAACCCCCACACCGGGGAGCTGTTTTTT	TRBV9	TRBJ2-2	.	13	once
CASSLIWGRGSYNEQFF	TGTGCCAGCAGCTTGATTTGGGGGCGCGGGTCCTACAATGAGCAGTTCTTC	TRBV5-4	TRBJ2-1	.	17	.
CASSPTSGSYEQYF	TGTGCCAGCTCACCCACTAGCGGGTCCTACGAGCAGTACTTC	TRBV5-1	TRBJ2-7	TRBD2	14	many
CSARGASLEQYF	TGCAGTGCTAGAGGGGCTAGCCTCGAGCAGTACTTC	TRBV20-1	TRBJ2-7	.	12	few
CASSSRPGPEISGNTIYF	TGTGCCAGTAGTAGCAGGCCGGGACCAGAAATCTCTGGAAACACCATATATTTT	TRBV19	TRBJ1-3	.	18	.
CASSNDRGRVSGANVLTF	TGTGCCAGCAGTAACGACAGGGGGCGGGTTTCCGGGGCCAACGTCCTGACTTTC	TRBV6-5	TRBJ2-6	TRBD1	18	.
CASRGGGTQYF	TGTGCCAGCAGGGGGGGGGGGACCCAGTACTTC	TRBV7-2	TRBJ2-5	TRBD2	11	many
CASSRGPAGEETQYF	TGTGCCAGCAGCCGGGGGCCCGCGGGAGAAGAGACCCAGTACTTC	TRBV3-1	TRBJ2-5	.	15	.
CASSQVGQGSGTEAFF	TGCGCCAGCAGTCAAGTTGGACAGGGGTCGGGCACTGAAGCTTTCTTT	TRBV23-1	TRBJ1-1	TRBD1	16	few
CASSTFRAGVWTQYF	TGTGCCAGCAGCACCTTTCGAGCCGGTGTGTGGACCCAGTACTTC	TRBV7-9	TRBJ2-5	.	15	.
CATKTGKRSGANVLTF	TGTGCCACCAAGACAGGAAAACGCTCTGGGGCCAACGTCCTGACTTTC	TRBV2	TRBJ2-6	.	16	.
CATSSNSYNEQFF	TGTGCCACCAGTAGCAACTCCTACAATGAGCAGTTCTTC	TRBV15	TRBJ2-1	.	13	.
CASSPRGISNYEQYF	TGTGCCAGCAGCCCCCGAGGTATTAGCAACTACGAGCAGTACTTC	TRBV7-2	TRBJ2-7	.	15	few
CSAPSSYNEQFF	TGCAGCGCGCCGAGCTCCTACAATGAGCAGTTCTTC	TRBV29-1	TRBJ2-1	.	12	.
CASSYAYVGDRQALAKNIQYF	TGTGCCAGCAGTTACGCGTATGTGGGGGACAGACAAGCCCTAGCCAAAAACATTCAGTACTTC	TRBV6-2/TRBV6-3	TRBJ2-4	TRBD1	21	few
CASSLDETYYEQYF	TGCGCCAGCAGCTTGGACGAGACCTACTACGAGCAGTACTTC	TRBV5-1	TRBJ2-7	.	14	.
CARLSPQTDEETQYF	TGTGCCAGACTTTCCCCTCAGACGGACGAAGAGACCCAGTACTTC	TRBV6-2/TRBV6-3	TRBJ2-5	.	15	few
CASSPETSGRTKQFF	TGTGCCAGCAGCCCCGAGACTAGCGGGAGGACTAAGCAGTTCTTC	TRBV7-2	TRBJ2-1	TRBD2	15	few
CASSFRVRPQETQYF	TGTGCCAGCAGTTTTAGGGTCAGACCTCAAGAGACCCAGTACTTC	TRBV11-2	TRBJ2-5	.	15	.
CSVEMMTGNQETQYF	TGCAGCGTTGAAATGATGACGGGGAATCAAGAGACCCAGTACTTC	TRBV29-1	TRBJ2-5	.	15	.
CASSGLAGGTEQFF	TGTGCCAGCAGTGGACTAGCGGGAGGGACTGAGCAGTTCTTC	TRBV25-1	TRBJ2-1	TRBD2	14	.
CASRPGTSNQPQHF	TGTGCCAGCAGACCAGGGACGAGCAATCAGCCCCAGCATTTT	TRBV27	TRBJ1-5	.	14	.
CASSDRAGYTF	TGTGCCAGCAGCGACAGGGCTGGCTACACCTTC	TRBV11-2	TRBJ1-2	TRBD1	11	few
CSATTGWEETQYF	TGCAGTGCTACGACAGGGTGGGAAGAGACCCAGTACTTC	TRBV20-1	TRBJ2-5	TRBD1	13	.
CASSQVSGGEAFF	TGTGCCAGCAGCCAAGTCTCTGGGGGTGAAGCTTTCTTT	TRBV3-1	TRBJ1-1	.	13	few
CASNLRGIYEQYF	TGTGCCAGCAACCTACGGGGAATCTACGAGCAGTACTTC	TRBV13	TRBJ2-7	.	13	.
CSVEERRNYGYTF	TGCAGCGTTGAAGAACGCCGGAACTATGGCTACACCTTC	TRBV29-1	TRBJ1-2	.	13	.